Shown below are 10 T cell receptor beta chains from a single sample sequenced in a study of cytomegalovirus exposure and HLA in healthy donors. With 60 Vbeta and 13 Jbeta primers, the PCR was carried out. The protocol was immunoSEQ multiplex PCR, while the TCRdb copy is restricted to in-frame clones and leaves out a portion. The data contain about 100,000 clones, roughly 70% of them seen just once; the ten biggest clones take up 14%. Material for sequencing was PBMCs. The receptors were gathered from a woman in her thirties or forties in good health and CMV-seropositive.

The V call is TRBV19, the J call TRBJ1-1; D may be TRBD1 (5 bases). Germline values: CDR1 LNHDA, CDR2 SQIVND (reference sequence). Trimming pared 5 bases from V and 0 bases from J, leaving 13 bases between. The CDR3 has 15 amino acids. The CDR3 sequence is CASSPQTAMNTEAFF. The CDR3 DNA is TGTGCCAGTAGTCCTCAGACAGCCATGAACACTGAAGCTTTCTTT.

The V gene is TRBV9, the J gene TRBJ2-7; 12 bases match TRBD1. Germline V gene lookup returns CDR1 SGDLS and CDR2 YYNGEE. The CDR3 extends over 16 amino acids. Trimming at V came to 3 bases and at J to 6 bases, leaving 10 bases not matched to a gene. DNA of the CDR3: TGTGCCAGCAGCGGGGGACAGGGGGCGCCGCCGACCGAGCAGTACTTC. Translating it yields CASSGGQGAPPTEQYF.

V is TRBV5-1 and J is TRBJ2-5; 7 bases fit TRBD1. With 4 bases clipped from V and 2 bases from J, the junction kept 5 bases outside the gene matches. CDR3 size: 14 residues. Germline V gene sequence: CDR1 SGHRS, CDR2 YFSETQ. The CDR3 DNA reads TGCGCCAGCAGCCCGGGACAGCAGCAAGAGACCCAGTACTTC. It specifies CASSPGQQQETQYF.

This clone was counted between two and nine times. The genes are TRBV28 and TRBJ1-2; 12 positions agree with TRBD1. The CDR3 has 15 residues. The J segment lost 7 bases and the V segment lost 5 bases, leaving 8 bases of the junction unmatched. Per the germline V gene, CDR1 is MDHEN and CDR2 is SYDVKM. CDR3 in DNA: TGTGCCAGCAGTCCATCGGGACAGGGGGCGCGTGGCTACACCTTC. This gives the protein CASSPSGQGARGYTF.

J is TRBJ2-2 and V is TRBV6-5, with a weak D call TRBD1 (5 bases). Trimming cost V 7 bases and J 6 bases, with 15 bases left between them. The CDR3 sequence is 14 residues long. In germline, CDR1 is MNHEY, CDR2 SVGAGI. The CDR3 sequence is CASTETAPPGELFF. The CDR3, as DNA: TGTGCCAGCACAGAGACAGCACCCCCCGGGGAGCTGTTTTTT.

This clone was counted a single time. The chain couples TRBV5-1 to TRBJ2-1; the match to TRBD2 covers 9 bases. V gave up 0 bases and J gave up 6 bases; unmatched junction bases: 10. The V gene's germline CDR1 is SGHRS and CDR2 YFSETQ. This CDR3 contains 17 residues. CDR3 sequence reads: CASSLGVYSGGSNEQFF. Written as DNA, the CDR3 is TGCGCCAGCAGCTTGGGGGTATATAGCGGGGGAAGCAATGAGCAGTTCTTC.

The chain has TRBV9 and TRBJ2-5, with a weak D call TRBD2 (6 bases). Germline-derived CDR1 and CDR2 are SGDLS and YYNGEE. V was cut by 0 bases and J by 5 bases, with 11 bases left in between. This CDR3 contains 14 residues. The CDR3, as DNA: TGTGCCAGCAGCGTAGATGTAGGAGGGGAGACCCAGTACTTC. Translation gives CASSVDVGGETQYF.

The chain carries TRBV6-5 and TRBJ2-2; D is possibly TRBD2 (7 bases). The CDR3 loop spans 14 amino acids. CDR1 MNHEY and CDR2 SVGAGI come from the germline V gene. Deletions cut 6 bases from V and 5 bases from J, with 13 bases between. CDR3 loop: CASSEGGPTGELFF. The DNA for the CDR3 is TGTGCCAGCAGCGAGGGGGGGCCGACCGGGGAGCTGTTTTTT.

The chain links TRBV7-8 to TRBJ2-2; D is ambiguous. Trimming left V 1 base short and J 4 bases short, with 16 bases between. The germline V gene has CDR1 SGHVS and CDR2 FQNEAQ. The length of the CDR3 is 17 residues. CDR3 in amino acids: CASSLEAGAVITGELFF. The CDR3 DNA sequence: TGTGCCAGCAGCTTAGAAGCAGGCGCCGTTATCACCGGGGAGCTGTTTTTT.

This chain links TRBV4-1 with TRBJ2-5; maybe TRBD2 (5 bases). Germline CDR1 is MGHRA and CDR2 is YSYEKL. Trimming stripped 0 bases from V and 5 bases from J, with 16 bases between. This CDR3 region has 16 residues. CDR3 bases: TGCGCCAGCAGCCAAGAATGGCAGGCCGGCGGGGAGACCCAGTACTTC. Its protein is CASSQEWQAGGETQYF.